The T cell receptor (beta chain) under discussion was sequenced for a study of low-dose radiotherapy and immunotherapy resistance in tumors (dated by TCRdb to 2021 to 2024). For the study in its entirety: Cohort 1 received 0.5 Gy per fraction every 2 weeks, with a prescribed total PTV dose of 6.5 Gy. Patients in Cohort 2 were given 1 Gy per fraction every two weeks, for a total of 13 Gy across 26 weeks. Nivolumab was administered intravenously as a 240 mg flat dose every two weeks, and ipilimumab was administered intravenously at 1 mg/kg every six weeks. Cyclophosphamide 200 mg/m2 was administered intravenously every two weeks, one day before each radiation and immunotherapy administration. Starting on cycle 1 day 1, patients took 300 mg of aspirin by mouth once a day for four cycles. Trial participants were not randomized into treatment groups. Eight patients were included in the translational analysis, namely three from the first dose cohort plus the first five from the second dose cohort.

This clonotype was counted many times. Which antigen it targets is not known. The input lacks base qualities; no much larger clone sits a single base away. The sample's time point label, decoded: after trial treatment. The treatment or condition label here, explained by the study, means: LDRT plus nivolumab, ipilimumab, low-dose cyclophosphamide and aspirin (RACIN trial). The donors came from RACIN, which was a single-arm phase I dose-escalation trial that paired nivolumab and ipilimumab with aspirin, low-dose cyclophosphamide and low-dose radiotherapy. Patients were eligible if they had advanced solid tumors that were TIL-negative. Sequencing was performed on an Illumina HiSeq 2500. To make first-strand cDNA, Superscript III was used along with a set of TRAV- and TRBV-specific primers so that both the TCRalpha and TCRbeta chains were covered. TCRs were amplified with Phusion for about 18 PCR cycles using a constant-region primer together with the adapter attached to the V primers. Isolated mRNA was amplified with the MessageAmp II aRNA Amplification Kit, using a roughly 17-hour in vitro transcription at 37°C. The Dynabeads mRNA DIRECT Purification Kit was used to isolate mRNA for TCR sequencing. Indexed Illumina adapters were added in a second roughly 26-cycle Phusion PCR, and the resulting products were purified with AMPure XP beads. Under the source paper's analysis protocol: Custom Perl scripts were used to pool TCR sequences that encoded the same protein, to remove out-of-frame sequences, and to calculate the abundance of each clonotype. The analysis excluded TCR sequences that were supported by just one read. Repertoire metrics included Shannon entropy, Gini index, clonality, richness, and frequency of TCRs shared between repertoires. The raw public reads went through TCRdb reprocessing: fastp at Q25, MiXCR clone calling, in-frame beta chains kept. Merged by CDR3 protein, the rows form single entries marked with the most common genes and DNA. These V and J calls originate from TCRdb's pipeline instead of the authors' own analysis. A total of tens of thousands of distinct CDR3 sequences appear in this sample, 20% to 25% of them only once. Clones ranked in the top ten supply around 13% of the sample.

The cysteine opens and the phenylalanine closes a CDR3 of 15 amino acids. Solely the CDR3 DNA is kept, with 45 bases framed from the first base. Unmatched junction bases come to 7, with V trimmed by 3 bases and J by 6 bases. The sequence was collected from a female donor with ovarian cancer. The chain is assembled from TRBV12-3 or TRBV12-4 and TRBJ2-1, with 8 bases in between that match TRBD2. Specimen: PBMCs, collected after low-dose radiotherapy plus immunotherapy. The CDR3 corresponds to CASSFGGRTGNEQFF. The sequence in DNA is TGTGCCAGCAGTTTTGGCGGGAGGACCGGCAATGAGCAGTTCTTC.